The 20 T cell receptor beta chains below all came from one sample that was sequenced in a study of monozygotic twins with inflammatory bowel disease. Following a re-call of the 5' RACE reads, TCRdb has one entry per CDR3 protein and lacks DNA. The data include roughly 90,000 distinct CDR3 sequences; the top ten clones carry 7.4%. Sequenced material: blood. Source of these receptors: a human donor with ulcerative colitis or Crohn's disease, or a healthy co-twin of an affected twin (not recorded which).

This chain connects TRBV20-1 to TRBJ2-7; TCRdb reports TRBD1, a call that lacks DNA to check it against. The CDR3 runs to 13 residues. CDR1 DFQATT and CDR2 SNEGSKA come from the germline V gene (reference sequence). This CDR3 reads CSALGQDSGEQYF.

This clonotype shows up as medium-sized by frequency. This chain connects TRBV20-1 to TRBJ2-6; as DNA is missing, the TRBD1 call by TCRdb cannot be tested. The CDR3 consists of 14 residues. From germline, CDR1 is DFQATT and CDR2 SNEGSKA (reference sequence). The chain's CDR3 is CSASQGAGANVLTF.

The V call is TRBV7-9, the J call TRBJ2-3. CDR3 size: 15 residues. CDR1 and CDR2 from the germline V gene are SEHNR and FQNEAQ (reference sequence). The CDR3 reads CASSFLQASTDTQYF.

CDR3 region: CASSADRHLNTEAFF. This chain uses TRBV21-1 with TRBJ1-1; the D gene TCRdb calls, TRBD1, cannot be checked with no DNA. TRBV21-1 is noted as a pseudogene. The CDR3 loop spans 15 amino acids.

V and J are TRBV20-1 and TRBJ1-2; TCRdb outputs TRBD1, but without DNA this stays unchecked. Germline CDR1 is DFQATT and CDR2 is SNEGSKA (reference sequence). This CDR3 spans 16 amino acids. This CDR3 is CSARPPGTGIGYGYTF.

CDR3 sequence reads: CASSRTPGGAGQETQYF. This chain joins TRBV4-1 and TRBJ2-5; TCRdb proposes TRBD1, but this gene call is untestable without DNA. This CDR3 contains 17 residues. Germline V CDR1 and CDR2: MGHRA, YSYEKL.

The chain has TRBV20-1 and TRBJ1-2. Germline V gene lookup returns CDR1 DFQATT and CDR2 SNEGSKA (reference sequence). The CDR3 has 13 residues. This CDR3 is CSAIASVGYGYTF.

The chain uses TRBV2 and TRBJ2-2. Germline lookup yields CDR1 SNHLY and CDR2 FYNNEI. The CDR3 loop spans 15 amino acids. Here the CDR3 reads CASSAHTLNTGELFF.

V and J are TRBV20-1 and TRBJ2-1; TCRdb reports TRBD1, a call that lacks DNA to check it against. CDR3 length: 13 residues. The V gene's germline CDR1 is DFQATT and CDR2 SNEGSKA (reference sequence). CDR3 region: CSASGQGGNEQFF.

CDR3 sequence reads: CATSTDPLLKAKNIQYF. The gene calls are TRBV15 and TRBJ2-4. This CDR3 contains 17 residues. The germline V gene has CDR1 LNHNV and CDR2 YYDKDF (reference sequence).

The rearrangement joins TRBV7-8 to TRBJ1-5; without DNA, the TCRdb call of TRBD1 cannot be checked. The CDR3 is 15 residues long. Germline lookup yields CDR1 SGHVS and CDR2 FQNEAQ. The CDR3: CASSQTGGWGKPQHF.

The chain uses TRBV12-3 or TRBV12-4 and TRBJ2-7; TCRdb picks TRBD1, but there is no DNA to check that call. The CDR3 is 17 residues long. The CDR3 here is CASSLLPVPDRLDEQYF.

The V and J genes are TRBV7-2 and TRBJ1-2; TCRdb picks TRBD1, but there is no DNA to check that call. The CDR3 is 12 residues long. Germline V gene lookup returns CDR1 SGHTA and CDR2 FQGNSA. CDR3 amino acids: CASSPDRGGYTF.

The V gene is TRBV12-5, the J gene TRBJ2-1; TCRdb's D gene call, TRBD2, goes unchecked for lack of DNA. The CDR3 is 13 amino acids. Per germline, CDR1 LGHNT and CDR2 FRNRAP. The CDR3 sequence is CASGPASGPEQFF.

The V gene is TRBV5-5, the J gene TRBJ2-2; TCRdb reports TRBD1, a call that lacks DNA to check it against. The CDR3 runs to 15 residues. Germline CDR1 is SGHKS and CDR2 is YYEKEE (reference sequence). The CDR3 is CASSNQITGGRELFF.

J is TRBJ1-5 and V is TRBV6-1; the TCRdb D gene call, TRBD1, has no DNA to confirm it. CDR1 MNHNS and CDR2 SASEGT come from the germline V gene. The CDR3 has 14 amino acids. The CDR3: CASSGREGNQPQHF.

J is TRBJ2-7 and V is TRBV7-2. CDR1 SGHTA and CDR2 FQGNSA come from the germline V gene. The CDR3 has 15 amino acids. CDR3 sequence: CASSLYPGIPYEQYF.

V and J are TRBV12-3 or TRBV12-4 and TRBJ2-7; lacking DNA, the TRBD2 call made by TCRdb goes unchecked. This CDR3 is 15 amino acids long. CDR3 sequence reads: CASSLGALAGYEQYF.

The genes are TRBV7-6 and TRBJ1-1; there is no DNA to check the TCRdb D call of TRBD1. The CDR3 loop spans 13 amino acids. From germline, CDR1 is SGHVS and CDR2 FNYEAQ. The chain's CDR3 is CASSTYRDTEAFF.

This rearrangement joins TRBV3-1 to TRBJ2-2; the D call of TRBD1 rests on TCRdb alone, since no DNA is present to check it. The CDR3 runs to 15 residues. Germline CDR1 LGHDT, CDR2 YNNKEL (reference sequence). The CDR3 sequence is CASSQGDRDTGELFF.